This T cell receptor beta chain came from a study of T cell responses to AZD1222 COVID-19 vaccine. Sequenced by immunoSEQ multiplex PCR; TCRdb stores in-frame clones only, minus some. The table lists under 170,000 clones, 90% of them singletons. The CDR3 sequence is 17 residues long. V was clipped by 0 bases and J by 2 bases; unmatched bases: 10. Germline lookup yields CDR1 SGHDN and CDR2 FVKESK. The sample in question was peripheral blood, obtained 28 days after the second AZD1222 dose. The TCR sequence derives from an adult who received the AZD1222 COVID-19 vaccine. V usage is TRBV14 and J usage is TRBJ2-7, with 7 nucleotides matching TRBD1. The chain's CDR3 is CASSQDTPGQKTYEQYF. The CDR3 nucleotides read TGTGCCAGCAGCCAAGATACTCCGGGACAGAAAACCTACGAGCAGTACTTC.